This note documents a single T cell receptor beta chain sequence. The sample belongs to a study of regulatory T cells in long-lasting Graves disease. Documented time point: newly diagnosed GD, antithyroid drugs for less than 3 months. From RNA extracted from PBMCs, the TCR library was made. Patients were from an endocrinology department in Xi'an, China. The CDR3 covers 12 residues. V was pared by 2 bases and J by 5 bases, with 7 bases between. The germline gives CDR1 MDHEN, CDR2 SYDVKM. For TCR beta, libraries came from iRepertoire HTBI primers and Arm-PCR of CDR3 regions. TCRdb ran MiXCR on the multiplex PCR reads and lists one entry per CDR3 protein. Here the sample spans 440,000 or so distinct CDR3 sequences, over 15% being singletons. These data also featured in a second study, about T cells in Graves' hyperthyroidism and ophthalmopathy. That investigation notes: The primer set for the first-round RT-PCR of the TCR CDR3 was HTBI. In the blood, most expanded thyroid clonotypes above 0.001 appeared as well.

The genes are TRBV28 and TRBJ2-7, with D unresolved. The TCR comes from a woman between 25 and 40 years old with Graves disease. Sample: peripheral blood mononuclear cells (PBMCs), taken at new diagnosis, from a patient treated with antithyroid drugs. This chain's CDR3 is CASSLVHNEQYF. CDR3 sequence (DNA): TGTGCCAGCAGTTTAGTCCACAACGAGCAGTACTTC. The full variable domain, rest sourced from reference TRBV28 and TRBJ2-7, is DVKVTQSSRYLVKRTGEKVFLECVQDMDHENMFWYRQDPGLGLRLIYFSYDVKMKEKGDIPEGYSVSREKKERFSLILESASTNQTSMYLCASSLVHNEQYFGPGTRLTVT.